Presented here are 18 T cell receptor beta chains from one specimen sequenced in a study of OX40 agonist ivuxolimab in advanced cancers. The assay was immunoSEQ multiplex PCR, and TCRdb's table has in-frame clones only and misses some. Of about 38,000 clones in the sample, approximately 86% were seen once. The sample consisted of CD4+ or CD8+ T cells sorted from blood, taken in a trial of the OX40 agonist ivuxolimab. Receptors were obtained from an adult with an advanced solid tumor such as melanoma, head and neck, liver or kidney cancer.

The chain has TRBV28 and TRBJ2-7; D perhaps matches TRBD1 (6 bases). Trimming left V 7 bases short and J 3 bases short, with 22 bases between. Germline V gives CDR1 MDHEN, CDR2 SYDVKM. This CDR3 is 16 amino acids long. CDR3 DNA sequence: TGTGCCAGCAAATTACGTCCCGGCAGGGGTGTCTACGAGCAGTACTTC. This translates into CASKLRPGRGVYEQYF. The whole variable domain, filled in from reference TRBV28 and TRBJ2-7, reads DVKVTQSSRYLVKRTGEKVFLECVQDMDHENMFWYRQDPGLGLRLIYFSYDVKMKEKGDIPEGYSVSREKKERFSLILESASTNQTSMYLCASKLRPGRGVYEQYFGPGTRLTVT.

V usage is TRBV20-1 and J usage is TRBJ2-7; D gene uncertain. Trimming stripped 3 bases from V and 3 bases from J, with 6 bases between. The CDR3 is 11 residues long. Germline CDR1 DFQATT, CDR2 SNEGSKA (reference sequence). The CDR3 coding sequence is TGCAGTGCTAGGTTGGGCTACGAGCAGTACTTC. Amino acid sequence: CSARLGYEQYF.

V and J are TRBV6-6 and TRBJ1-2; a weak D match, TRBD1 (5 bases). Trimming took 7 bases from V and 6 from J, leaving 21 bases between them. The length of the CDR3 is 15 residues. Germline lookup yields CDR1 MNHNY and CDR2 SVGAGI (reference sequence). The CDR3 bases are TGTGCCAGCACCACTCGGCGGGGCAGGGCTGATGGCTACACCTTC. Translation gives CASTTRRGRADGYTF.

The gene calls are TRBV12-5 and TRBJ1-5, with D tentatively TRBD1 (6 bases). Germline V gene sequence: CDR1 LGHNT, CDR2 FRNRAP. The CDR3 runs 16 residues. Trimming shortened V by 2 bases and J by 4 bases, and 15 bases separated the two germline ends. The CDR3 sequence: CASGLYGARGNQPQHF. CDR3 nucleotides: TGTGCTAGTGGTTTGTACGGGGCCAGGGGAAATCAGCCCCAGCATTTT.

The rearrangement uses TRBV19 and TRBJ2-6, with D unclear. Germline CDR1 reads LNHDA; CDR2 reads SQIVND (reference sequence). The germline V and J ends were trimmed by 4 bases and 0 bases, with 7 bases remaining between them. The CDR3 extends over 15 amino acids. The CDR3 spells CASSTHFSGANVLTF. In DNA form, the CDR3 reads TGTGCCAGTAGTACGCACTTCTCTGGGGCCAACGTCCTGACTTTC. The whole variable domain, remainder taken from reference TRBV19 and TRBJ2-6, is DGGITQSPKYLFRKEGQNVTLSCEQNLNHDAMYWYRQDPGQGLRLIYYSQIVNDFQKGDIAEGYSVSREKKESFPLTVTSAQKNPTAFYLCASSTHFSGANVLTFGAGSRLTVL.

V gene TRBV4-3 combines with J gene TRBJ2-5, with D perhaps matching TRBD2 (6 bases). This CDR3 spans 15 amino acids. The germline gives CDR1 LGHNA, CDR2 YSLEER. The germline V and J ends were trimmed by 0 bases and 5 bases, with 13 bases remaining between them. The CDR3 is CASSQEASEGETQYF. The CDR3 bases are TGCGCCAGCAGCCAAGAGGCTAGCGAAGGGGAGACCCAGTACTTC.

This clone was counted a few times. CDR3 in amino acids: CASSQVFYTDTQYF. CDR3 coding DNA: TGCGCCAGCAGCCAAGTCTTTTACACAGATACGCAGTATTTT. The genes are TRBV4-1 and TRBJ2-3; no firm D call. Germline V CDR1 and CDR2: MGHRA, YSYEKL. Trimming removed 1 base at V and 2 bases at J, with 7 bases between. The CDR3 is made up of 14 amino acids.

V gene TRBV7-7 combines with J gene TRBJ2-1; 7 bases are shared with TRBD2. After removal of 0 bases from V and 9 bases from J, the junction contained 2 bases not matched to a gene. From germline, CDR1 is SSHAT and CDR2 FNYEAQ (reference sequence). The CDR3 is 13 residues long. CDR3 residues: CASSLAGGSEQFF. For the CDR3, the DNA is TGTGCCAGCAGCTTAGCGGGAGGGAGTGAGCAGTTCTTC.

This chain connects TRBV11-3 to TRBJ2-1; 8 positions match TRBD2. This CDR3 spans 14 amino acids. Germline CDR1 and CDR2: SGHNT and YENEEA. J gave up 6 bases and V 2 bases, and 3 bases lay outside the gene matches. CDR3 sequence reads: CASSLSGRPNEQFF. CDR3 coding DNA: TGTGCCAGCAGCTTAAGCGGGAGACCCAATGAGCAGTTCTTC.

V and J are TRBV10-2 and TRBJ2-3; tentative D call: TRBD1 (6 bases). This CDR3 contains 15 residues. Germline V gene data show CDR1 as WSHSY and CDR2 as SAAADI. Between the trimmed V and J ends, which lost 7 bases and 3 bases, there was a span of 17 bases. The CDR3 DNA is TGCGCCAGCAACCAGGGGTTTTTGGGGACAGATACGCAGTATTTT. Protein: CASNQGFLGTDTQYF.

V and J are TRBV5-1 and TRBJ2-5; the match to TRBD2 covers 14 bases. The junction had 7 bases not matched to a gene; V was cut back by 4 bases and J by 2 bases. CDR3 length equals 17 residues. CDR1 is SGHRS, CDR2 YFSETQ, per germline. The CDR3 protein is CASSPGTSGSQQETQYF. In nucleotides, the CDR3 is TGCGCCAGCAGCCCTGGGACTAGCGGGAGTCAGCAAGAGACCCAGTACTTC.

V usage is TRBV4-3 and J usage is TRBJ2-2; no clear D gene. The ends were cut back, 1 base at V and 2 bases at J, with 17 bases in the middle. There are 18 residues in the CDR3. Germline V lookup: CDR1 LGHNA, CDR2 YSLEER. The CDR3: CASSQGNVGGFNTGELFF. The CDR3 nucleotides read TGCGCCAGCAGCCAAGGCAATGTCGGCGGCTTCAACACCGGGGAGCTGTTTTTT.

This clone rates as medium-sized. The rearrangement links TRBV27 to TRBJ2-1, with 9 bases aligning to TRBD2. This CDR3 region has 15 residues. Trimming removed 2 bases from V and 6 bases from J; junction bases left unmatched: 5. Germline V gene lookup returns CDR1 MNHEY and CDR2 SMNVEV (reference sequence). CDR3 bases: TGTGCCAGCAGTTTAGGGACTAGCTTATCCAATGAGCAGTTCTTC. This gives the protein CASSLGTSLSNEQFF.

The CDR3 sequence: CASSVGSLGGAYEQFF. CDR3 sequence (DNA): TGTGCCAGCAGCGTAGGATCCCTGGGGGGGGCGTATGAGCAGTTCTTC. The chain links TRBV9 to TRBJ2-1; D is perhaps TRBD2 (7 bases). This CDR3 is built from 16 residues. Trimming removed 0 bases from V and 8 bases from J, with 18 bases in between. Germline V gene lookup returns CDR1 SGDLS and CDR2 YYNGEE.

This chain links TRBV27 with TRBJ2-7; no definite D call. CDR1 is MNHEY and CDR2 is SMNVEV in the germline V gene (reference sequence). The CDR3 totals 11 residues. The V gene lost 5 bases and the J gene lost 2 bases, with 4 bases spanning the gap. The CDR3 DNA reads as TGTGCCAGCAGTATGGCCTACGAGCAGTACTTC. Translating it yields CASSMAYEQYF.

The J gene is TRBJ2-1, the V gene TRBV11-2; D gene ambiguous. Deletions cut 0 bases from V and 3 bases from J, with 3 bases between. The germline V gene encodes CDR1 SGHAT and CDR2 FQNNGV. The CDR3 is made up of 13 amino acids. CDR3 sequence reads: CASSLEVYNEQFF. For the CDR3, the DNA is TGTGCCAGCAGCTTAGAGGTCTACAATGAGCAGTTCTTC.

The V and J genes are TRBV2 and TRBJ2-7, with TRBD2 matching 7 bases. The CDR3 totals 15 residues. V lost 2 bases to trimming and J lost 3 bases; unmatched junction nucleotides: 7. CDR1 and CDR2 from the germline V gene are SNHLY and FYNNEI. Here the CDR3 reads CASSELPSGRYEQYF. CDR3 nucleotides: TGTGCCAGCAGTGAACTCCCTAGCGGACGCTACGAGCAGTACTTC. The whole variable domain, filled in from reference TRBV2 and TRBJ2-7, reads EPEVTQTPSHQVTQMGQEVILRCVPISNHLYFYWYRQILGQKVEFLVSFYNNEISEKSEIFDDQFSVERPDGSNFTLKIRSTKLEDSAMYFCASSELPSGRYEQYFGPGTRLTVT.

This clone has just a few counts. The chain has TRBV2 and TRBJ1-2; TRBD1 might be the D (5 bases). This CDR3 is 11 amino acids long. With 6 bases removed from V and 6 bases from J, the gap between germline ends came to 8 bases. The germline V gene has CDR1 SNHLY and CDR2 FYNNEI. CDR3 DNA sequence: TGTGCCAGCAGCTTCAGGGATGGCTACACCTTC. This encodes CASSFRDGYTF.